This T cell receptor (beta chain) was recorded in a study of beta chain features in type 1 diabetes. The study reverse transcribed the entire isolated RNA, so it sequenced expressed TCRB transcripts. Clones were read by immunoSEQ multiplex PCR, and TCRdb kept only the in-frame ones, dropping some. The sample includes 850,000 to 900,000 clones, about a sixth of them seen just once. Only a few counts were recorded for this clone. Between the trimmed V and J ends, which lost 7 bases and 3 bases, there was a span of 12 bases. Germline V lookup: CDR1 MDHEN, CDR2 SYDVKM. The CDR3 is made up of 13 amino acids.

The sequencing input was naive CD4+ T cells from blood. The source is a woman in her late teens or twenties in good health. The chain recombines TRBV28 with TRBJ1-1; D is possibly TRBD1 (6 bases). The CDR3 here is CASNGGADTEAFF. The DNA for the CDR3 is TGTGCCAGCAACGGGGGCGCGGACACTGAAGCTTTCTTT.